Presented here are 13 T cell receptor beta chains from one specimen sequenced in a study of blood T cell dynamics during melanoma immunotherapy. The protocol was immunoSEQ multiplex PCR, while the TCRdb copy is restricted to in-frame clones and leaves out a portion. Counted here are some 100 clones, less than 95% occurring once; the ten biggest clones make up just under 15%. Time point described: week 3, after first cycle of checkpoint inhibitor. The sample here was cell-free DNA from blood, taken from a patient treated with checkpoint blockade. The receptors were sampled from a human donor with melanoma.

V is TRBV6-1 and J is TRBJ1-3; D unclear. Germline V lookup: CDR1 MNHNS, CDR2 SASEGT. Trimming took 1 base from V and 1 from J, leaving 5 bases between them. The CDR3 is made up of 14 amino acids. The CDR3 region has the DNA TGTGCCAGCAGTGAAGGAGCTTCTGGAAACACCATATATTTT. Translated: CASSEGASGNTIYF.

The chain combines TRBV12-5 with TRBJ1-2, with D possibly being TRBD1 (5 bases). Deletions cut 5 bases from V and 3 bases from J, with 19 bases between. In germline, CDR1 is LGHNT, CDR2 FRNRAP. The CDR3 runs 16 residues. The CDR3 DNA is TGTGCTAGTGGTGCATGCCTTTGCAGGGAAGACTATGGCTACACCTTC. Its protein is CASGACLCREDYGYTF.

CDR3 coding DNA: TGTGCCAGCAGTGACGGGACTAGCGGGAGTTGGCAGTTCTTC. Translated: CASSDGTSGSWQFF. This chain connects TRBV6-1 to TRBJ2-1; 14 positions agree with TRBD2. The V gene's germline CDR1 is MNHNS and CDR2 SASEGT. The CDR3 contains 14 residues. V shed 3 bases and J 12 bases; nucleotides not matched to a gene: 4.

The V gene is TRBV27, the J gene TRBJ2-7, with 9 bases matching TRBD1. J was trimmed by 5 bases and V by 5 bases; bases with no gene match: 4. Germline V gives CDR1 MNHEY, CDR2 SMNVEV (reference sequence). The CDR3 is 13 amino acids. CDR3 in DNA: TGTGCCAGCAGTGCCGGGACAGGGAACGAGCAGTACTTC. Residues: CASSAGTGNEQYF.

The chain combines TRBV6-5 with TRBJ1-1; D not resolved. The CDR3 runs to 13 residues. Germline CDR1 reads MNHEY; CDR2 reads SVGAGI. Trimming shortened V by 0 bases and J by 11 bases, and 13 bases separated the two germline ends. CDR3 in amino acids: CASSYSKGRYAFF. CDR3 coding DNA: TGTGCCAGCAGTTACTCGAAGGGCAGGTACGCTTTCTTT.

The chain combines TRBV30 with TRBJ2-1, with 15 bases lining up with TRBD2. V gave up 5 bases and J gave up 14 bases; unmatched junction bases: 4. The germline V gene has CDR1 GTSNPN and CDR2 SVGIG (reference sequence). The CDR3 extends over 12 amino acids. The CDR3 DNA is TGTGCCTGGCGGGGACTAGCGGGGGGCGAGTTCTTC. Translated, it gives CAWRGLAGGEFF. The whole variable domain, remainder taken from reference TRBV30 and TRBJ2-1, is SQTIHQWPATLVQPVGSPLSLECTVEGTSNPNLYWYRQAAGRGLQLLFYSVGIGQISSEVPQNLSASRPQDRQFILSSKKLLLSDSGFYLCAWRGLAGGEFFGPGTRLTVL.

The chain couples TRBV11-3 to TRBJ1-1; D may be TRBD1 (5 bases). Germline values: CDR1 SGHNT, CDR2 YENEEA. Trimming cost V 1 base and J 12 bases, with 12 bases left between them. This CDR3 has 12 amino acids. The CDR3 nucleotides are TGTGCCAGCAGCTTAGTCTCCAGGGCGACTTTCTTT. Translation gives CASSLVSRATFF.

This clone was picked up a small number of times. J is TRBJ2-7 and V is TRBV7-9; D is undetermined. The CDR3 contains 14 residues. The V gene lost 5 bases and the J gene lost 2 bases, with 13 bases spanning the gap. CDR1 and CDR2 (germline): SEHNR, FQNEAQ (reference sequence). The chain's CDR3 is CASSLGPPAYEQYF. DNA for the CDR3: TGTGCCAGCAGCCTCGGACCTCCAGCCTACGAGCAGTACTTC.

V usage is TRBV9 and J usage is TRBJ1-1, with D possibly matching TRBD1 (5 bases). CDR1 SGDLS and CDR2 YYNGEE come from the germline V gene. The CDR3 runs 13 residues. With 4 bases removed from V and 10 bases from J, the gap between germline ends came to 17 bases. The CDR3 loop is CASSQVSGGIAFF. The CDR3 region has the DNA TGTGCCAGCAGCCAAGTTTCGGGGGGAATAGCTTTCTTT. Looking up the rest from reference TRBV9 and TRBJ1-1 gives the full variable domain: DSGVTQTPKHLITATGQRVTLRCSPRSGDLSVYWYQQSLDQGLQFLIQYYNGEERAKGNILERFSAQQFPDLHSELNLSSLELGDSALYFCASSQVSGGIAFFGQGTRLTVV.

This CDR3 is CASSQRDRGNQPQHF. CDR3 nucleotides: TGTGCCAGCAGCCAAAGGGACAGGGGGAATCAGCCCCAGCATTTT. This chain joins TRBV5-8 and TRBJ1-5, with 11 bases lining up with TRBD1. CDR1 is SGHTS, CDR2 YDEGEE, per germline. Unmatched junction bases numbered 4, after V lost 4 bases and J lost 4 bases. The CDR3 covers 15 residues. Full variable domain (rest looked up from reference TRBV5-8 and TRBJ1-5): EAGVTQSPTHLIKTRGQQATLRCSPISGHTSVYWYQQALGLGLQFLLWYDEGEERNRGNFPPRFSGRQFPNYSSELNVNALELEDSALYLCASSQRDRGNQPQHFGDGTRLSIL.

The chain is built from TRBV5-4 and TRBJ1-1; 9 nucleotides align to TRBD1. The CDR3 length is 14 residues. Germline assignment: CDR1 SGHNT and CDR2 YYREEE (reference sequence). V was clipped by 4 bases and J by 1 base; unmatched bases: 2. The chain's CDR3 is CASSRGQGNTEAFF. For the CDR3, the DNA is TGTGCCAGCAGCCGGGGACAGGGGAACACTGAAGCTTTCTTT.

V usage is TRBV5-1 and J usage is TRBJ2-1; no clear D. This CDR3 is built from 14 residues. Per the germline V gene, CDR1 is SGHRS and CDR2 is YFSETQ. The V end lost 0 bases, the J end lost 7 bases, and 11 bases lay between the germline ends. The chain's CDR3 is CASSLEQQSNEQFF. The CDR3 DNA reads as TGCGCCAGCAGCTTGGAACAGCAATCTAATGAGCAGTTCTTC.

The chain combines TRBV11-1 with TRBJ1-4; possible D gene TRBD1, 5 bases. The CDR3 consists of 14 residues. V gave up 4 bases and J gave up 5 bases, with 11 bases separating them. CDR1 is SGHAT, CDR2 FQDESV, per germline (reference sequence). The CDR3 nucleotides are TGTGCCAGCAGCTCCGGGGCCGTGAATGAAAAACTGTTTTTT. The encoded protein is CASSSGAVNEKLFF.